This T cell receptor beta chain was observed in a study of cytomegalovirus exposure and HLA in healthy donors (dated by TCRdb to between 2016 and 2019). As for the study more broadly: According to an earlier analysis of several hundred of the donors, about 170 million T cells yielded 95 million to 140 million unique TCR beta sequences and roughly 280 Gb of sequence data. Both class I and class II loci were covered by HLA typing, at four-digit resolution. Donor age, sex, ethnicity and CMV serostatus were collected together with the repertoire data. About 320 gigabases of sequencing data and tens of millions of unique TCR sequences were included in an early release covering about 700 HLA-typed donors. An earlier analysis of roughly 580 of the donors used high-throughput TCR beta sequencing to judge whether each TCR beta V gene segment behaved as functional or pseudogenic. Of the 300 to 400 genotyped donors, about 80% fell in the genetic ancestry cluster associated with self-reported Caucasian donors. A separate validation cohort of 100 to 150 different subjects was used in addition to the 666-subject first cohort. The study profiled the T cell repertoires of hundreds of subjects by immunosequencing and related them to cytomegalovirus serostatus. A later genetic analysis used genome-wide SNP genotypes for about 60% of the roughly 700 donors, treating that subset as a discovery cohort. The number of donors typed differed by locus, with roughly 620-630 for A, B, C, DRB1 and DQB1, 522 for DQA1, over 600 for DPA1, and some 440 for DPB1. Several DR-DQ haplotypes were handled as single units for association and clustering because linkage in the cohort was strong. A later analysis re-analyzed previously published TCR beta repertoires from 666 donors and added high-resolution HLA genotyping to study TCR occurrence patterns. All discovery cohort repertoires had been generated using a single sequencing platform. The study aimed to test whether signatures of past pathogen exposure could be identified by cataloging public T cell receptors. Rather than drawing on any new phenotypic data, the later analysis identified candidate immune exposures from TCR beta sequences and the way those sequences occurred across donors. The study combined high-throughput TCR immunosequencing, statistical association of individual TCRs with disease status, and machine learning to predict cytomegalovirus infection status. Among around 400 genotyped donors of the cohort, an average of about 240,000 unique TCR beta nucleotide sequences were sequenced per donor, around 20% of them non-productive.

The method was the immunoSEQ multiplex PCR assay. The multiplex PCR relied on a mix of 60 forward primers for TCR Vbeta segments and 13 reverse primers for TCR Jbeta segments. The CDR3 region of rearranged TCR beta genes was amplified from genomic DNA by a multiplex PCR assay. On the Illumina HiSeq System, the amplified TCR beta libraries were sequenced as 87-base-pair reads. Per the source publication's procedure: In a later analysis, tens of millions of unique TCR beta chains were counted across the 500 to 850 repertoires, and roughly 11 million of these chains were shared by at least two donors. A nearest-neighbor algorithm error-corrected the raw reads and collapsed the reads into unique sequences, merging closely related sequences to remove PCR and sequencing errors. V, D and J gene segments were assigned by aligning CDR3 sequences to IMGT reference sequences. For a sequence to be retained, a match of at least six nucleotides was required to both a V gene segment and a J gene segment. A rearrangement was called productive if the CDR3 had no stop codons and remained in frame with V and J, and every other rearrangement was called non-productive. CDR3 was defined according to IMGT convention as the region running from the second conserved V-encoded cysteine to the conserved J-encoded phenylalanine. In an earlier analysis of around 570 of the donors, sequences lacking an unambiguous match to a single V gene segment were excluded. In an earlier analysis of roughly 600 of the donors, a V segment was called functional when productive rearrangements were above 56.7%, and segregating when the standard deviation between donors exceeded 5%. To diagnose cytomegalovirus status from the catalog of TCR beta chain sequences, a statistical classification framework was built. In a later analysis, V and J genes were assigned by comparing TCR nucleotide sequences against IMGT/GENE-DB human TR gene sequences. A later analysis assigned CDR3 sequences and most-parsimonious VDJ recombination scenarios with the TCRdist pipeline. In a later analysis, each TCR beta chain was defined by its CDR3 amino acid sequence together with its V-gene family, and reads lacking a unique V-gene family were excluded. In a later analysis, several hundred highly shared, low-generation-probability nucleotide sequences were removed to address suspected cross-contamination and a sequencing artifact. In a later analysis, a clonal expansion index was calculated for each public chain from normalized within-repertoire ranks of inferred template counts. In a later analysis, generation probabilities were computed with a VDJ recombination model fitted to out-of-frame rearrangements, and the resulting probabilities were checked against IGoR. Hypergeometric tests were used in a later analysis to score TCR-TCR, TCR-HLA and TCR-CMV co-occurrence, with a repertoire-size bias correction applied to the TCR pairs. A later analysis estimated false discovery rates by permuting HLA or CMV assignments 20 times. In a later analysis, co-occurring TCRs were grouped using DBSCAN, and TCRdist sequence similarity was added for clustering within HLA-allele-positive subsets. Repertoires with fewer than 30,000 or more than 120,000 public chains were left out of co-occurrence clustering, as were roughly five repertoires with anomalous nucleotide sharing. The table comes from immuneACCESS by way of TCRdb, which keeps in-frame sequences with V and J called. Part of the clones is missing from these tables; in studies checked, under half for an unresolved V gene and the rest for unknown reasons. V, J and clone size were drawn from that table, and D and trimming were deduced from the DNA. The table for this sample lists roughly 54,000 clones. 10% to 15% of the sample is in the top ten clones.

Findings and caveats that apply to the study as a whole: In a later genetic analysis, fewer N-insertions in productive TCRs were reported among donors in an Asian-associated ancestry cluster than the approximately 670-donor mean. A later analysis found that most CMV-associated TCR beta chains appeared HLA-restricted, with HLA associations seemingly driven largely by CMV exposure. In both the original and validation cohorts, the classifier was reported to diagnose cytomegalovirus status with high specificity and sensitivity. A group of highly shared sequence variants was considered likely to be a technical artifact of the sequencing pipeline. Some IMGT-functional V segments, including TRBV6-2 and TRBV6-3, could not be distinguished by the 87-base-pair reads and were therefore excluded. Because counts were too low, 15 to 20 rarely observed V segments, including chromosome 9 orphons, were left out of the earlier analysis of about 620 of the donors. Most TCR sequences were observed very rarely across donors, whereas some public TCRs were present in many individuals. An earlier analysis of around 500 of the donors showed that most TCR beta V segments appeared in productive rearrangements either about 90% or about 30% of the time, which broadly matched IMGT annotations. Roughly uniform sequencing depth across donors was assumed in presence/absence analyses, although this assumption may not hold. A further reported finding was that TCR beta sequences accurately predicted the HLA-A and HLA-B alleles for most subjects in the first cohort. A later analysis reported that several top co-occurrence clusters appeared linked to parvovirus B19, influenza, CMV and Epstein-Barr virus. Because HLA typing was unavailable for some donors at each locus, only the typed subset was used in association tests. The study gave a list of 150 to 200 TCR beta chains associated with cytomegalovirus. When HLA alleles, especially DR and DQ, strongly co-occurred, TCR associations were difficult to assign to individual alleles. Compared with equally common non-associated chains, HLA-associated TCR beta chains in a later analysis were more clonally expanded and had lower generation probabilities. CMV serostatus was the only immune exposure information available for the cohort. Correlated functional status among segregating V segments might reflect linkage disequilibrium, but an unknown experimental factor could not be ruled out. A few of the identified cytomegalovirus-associated TCR beta chains were confirmed in vitro to be specific for cytomegalovirus antigens. In a later analysis, some 17,000 TCR beta sequences were associated with specific HLA alleles at a false discovery rate of 0.05. According to a later analysis, TCR association rates differed among HLA loci, with DRB1 alleles showing the most associated TCRs and HLA-C alleles showing the fewest. The cohort was sequenced for TCR beta chains only, and without alpha or paired-chain data the features that could be detected were limited. An association between a missense DCLRE1C variant and V-gene and J-gene trimming of TCR beta chains was found in a later genetic analysis and replicated in an independent cohort. It was suggested by the authors that the approach could potentially be generalized to other disease states and immunological phenotypes.

The germline V gene supplies CDR1 MNHEY and CDR2 SVGAGI. The CDR3 starts with the cysteine, ends with the phenylalanine, and has 15 residues. Solely the CDR3 DNA is kept, with 45 bases framed from the first base. The germline V and J ends show losses of 5 bases and 4 bases respectively, and no gene match explains 7 bases of the junction. A remark on this clone: Its antigen is still unknown.

In total, around 600 healthy bone marrow donors made up the cohort. Cohort members were all nominally healthy when sampled, although unrecorded immune exposures were likely present. The donor tested CMV seropositive and was one of the 289 seropositive cohort members. A peripheral blood sample was provided by each donor, and peripheral blood mononuclear cells were used for TCR beta sequencing. The Qiagen DNeasy Blood Extraction Kit was used to extract genomic DNA from the blood cell samples. What was sequenced was PBMCs. The TCR sequence derives from a woman younger than 45 in good health and CMV-seropositive. The chain is encoded by TRBV6-5 joined to TRBJ2-1; 8 central bases correspond to TRBD2. The nucleotides read TGTGCCAGCAGTATCGGGGCGGGGGGATACAATGAGCAGTTCTTC. Translation gives CASSIGAGGYNEQFF.